The present T cell receptor (beta chain) was sequenced within a study of T cell repertoires in cytomegalovirus infection. In germline, CDR1 is MNHEY, CDR2 SVGAGI. CDR3 size: 14 residues. Trimming took 3 bases from V and 2 from J, leaving 10 bases between them. Concerning this clonotype itself: Its antigen is currently unknown.

TCRdb used MiXCR to reprocess the reads, holding one entry per CDR3 protein. In the table there are approximately 770,000 distinct CDR3 sequences, just under 30% of which are singletons. Sequencing used cultured CD8+ T cells from PBMCs, obtained from culture after CMV antigen stimulation. The chain is built from TRBV6-5 and TRBJ2-5; D gene ambiguous. This clonotype was sampled from a human donor in good health (CMV status not recorded). Some clones in this sample may be carry-over from other donors' samples. The CDR3 here is CASSYASPQETQYF. DNA of the CDR3: TGTGCCAGCAGTTATGCTTCACCTCAAGAGACCCAGTACTTC.